The 25 T cell receptor beta chains below all came from one sample that was sequenced in a study of cytomegalovirus exposure and HLA in healthy donors. PCR amplification relied on 60 Vbeta primers (plus 13 Jbeta primers). Measured with immunoSEQ multiplex PCR; TCRdb has only the in-frame clones, and not every one. This table has over 150,000 clones, around 80% appearing once. The sample was PBMCs. Source of these receptors: a woman aged 40 to 49 in good health and CMV-seropositive.

The chain carries TRBV27 and TRBJ2-7, with 9 nucleotides matching TRBD2. J gave up 5 bases and V 1 base, and 6 bases lay outside the gene matches. The germline V gene encodes CDR1 MNHEY and CDR2 SMNVEV (reference sequence). CDR3 size: 15 residues. The CDR3 sequence is CASSLLVAGDHEQYF. CDR3 bases: TGTGCCAGCAGTTTATTAGTAGCGGGAGACCACGAGCAGTACTTC.

This clone showed up just a few times. V and J are TRBV5-4 and TRBJ2-6, with no clear D. There are 16 residues in the CDR3. V gave up 1 base and J gave up 0 bases, with 8 bases separating them. Germline values: CDR1 SGHNT, CDR2 YYREEE (reference sequence). CDR3 in amino acids: CASSLRSPSGANVLTF. CDR3 DNA sequence: TGTGCCAGCAGCTTGCGGTCCCCCTCTGGGGCCAACGTCCTGACTTTC.

The chain is built from TRBV27 and TRBJ1-5; D not resolved. Between the trimmed V and J ends, which lost 7 bases and 11 bases, there was a span of 12 bases. The CDR3 consists of 11 residues. Germline V gives CDR1 MNHEY, CDR2 SMNVEV (reference sequence). The CDR3 protein is CASIISAAQHF. DNA for the CDR3: TGTGCCAGCATTATATCAGCGGCCCAGCATTTT.

The chain is built from TRBV5-1 and TRBJ1-4, with TRBD1 identical over 7 bases. Per germline, CDR1 SGHRS and CDR2 YFSETQ. This CDR3 has 15 residues. Losses at the gene ends were 3 bases for V and 2 bases for J; bases not matched to a gene: 4. The CDR3 spells CASSWGTVTNEKLFF. In DNA, the CDR3 is TGCGCCAGCAGCTGGGGGACAGTTACTAATGAAAAACTGTTTTTT.

This chain links TRBV6-1 with TRBJ1-2; maybe TRBD1 (5 bases). V lost 2 bases, J lost 0 bases, and 7 bases lay in between. CDR3 length: 14 amino acids. Germline loops: CDR1 MNHNS, CDR2 SASEGT. CDR3 coding DNA: TGTGCCAGCAGTGAACAGGGCCCTAACTATGGCTACACCTTC. This translates into CASSEQGPNYGYTF.

The V call is TRBV9, the J call TRBJ2-1; TRBD2 aligns across 10 bases. Germline trimming cut 3 bases from V and 7 bases from J; bases unmatched to any gene: 13. In germline, CDR1 is SGDLS, CDR2 YYNGEE. The CDR3 consists of 17 residues. The chain's CDR3 is CASSASLWTSGENEQFF. Written as DNA, the CDR3 is TGTGCCAGCAGCGCCTCCCTTTGGACTAGCGGCGAAAATGAGCAGTTCTTC.

The chain carries TRBV28 and TRBJ1-1, with D unresolved. Trimming stripped 3 bases from V and 4 bases from J, with 6 bases between. The CDR3 sequence is 12 residues long. Germline-derived CDR1 and CDR2 are MDHEN and SYDVKM. The DNA for the CDR3 is TGTGCCAGCAGTTTGTCTCTCACTGAAGCTTTCTTT. Translation: CASSLSLTEAFF.

The V call is TRBV14, the J call TRBJ1-1, with D maybe TRBD1 (6 bases). The germline gives CDR1 SGHDN, CDR2 FVKESK. The CDR3 consists of 13 residues. The V and J ends lost 6 bases and 7 bases respectively, with 15 bases between them. The CDR3 DNA reads TGTGCCAGCAGACGTGCAGGGGCGGGTGAAGCTTTCTTT. Translation: CASRRAGAGEAFF. Together with reference TRBV14 and TRBJ1-1, the CDR3 gives the full variable domain: EAGVTQFPSHSVIEKGQTVTLRCDPISGHDNLYWYRRVMGKEIKFLLHFVKESKQDESGMPNNRFLAERTGGTYSTLKVQPAELEDSGVYFCASRRAGAGEAFFGQGTRLTVV.

The V call is TRBV10-3, the J call TRBJ2-5; the match to TRBD1 covers 8 bases. V trimming: 6 bases; J trimming: 5 bases; junction bases outside the gene matches: 14. The CDR3 is 16 amino acids. Germline V gives CDR1 ENHRY, CDR2 SYGVKD. The CDR3 bases are TGTGCCATCAGCGACCCTGTGCAGGGGGCTAGTGAGACCCAGTACTTC. The encoded protein is CAISDPVQGASETQYF.

The table lists this clone with a count of one. The chain has TRBV7-8 and TRBJ1-5, with D possibly TRBD1 on 6 matching bases. This CDR3 is built from 17 residues. Deletions cut 3 bases from V and 0 bases from J, with 15 bases between. Looked up from germline, CDR1 is SGHVS and CDR2 is FQNEAQ. The CDR3 nucleotides are TGTGCCAGCAGCTTCGGACTTATAGGGGGTAGCAATCAGCCCCAGCATTTT. Its protein product is CASSFGLIGGSNQPQHF.

This clone was seen just once. The chain couples TRBV7-9 to TRBJ2-1; TRBD2 aligns across 8 bases. Trimming at V came to 1 base and at J to 5 bases, leaving 7 bases not matched to a gene. The CDR3 has 16 amino acids. The V gene's germline CDR1 is SEHNR and CDR2 FQNEAQ (reference sequence). The CDR3 sequence is CASSLVRVSGNNEQFF. The DNA for the CDR3 is TGTGCCAGCAGCTTAGTCCGGGTTAGCGGGAACAATGAGCAGTTCTTC. Together with reference TRBV7-9 and TRBJ2-1, the CDR3 gives the full variable domain: DTGVSQNPRHKITKRGQNVTFRCDPISEHNRLYWYRQTLGQGPEFLTYFQNEAQLEKSRLLSDRFSAERPKGSFSTLEIQRTEQGDSAMYLCASSLVRVSGNNEQFFGPGTRLTVL.

The chain links TRBV11-2 to TRBJ1-3, with D perhaps TRBD1 (6 bases). Trimming cost V 5 bases and J 4 bases, with 15 bases left between them. CDR3 size: 15 residues. Germline V gene lookup returns CDR1 SGHAT and CDR2 FQNNGV. CDR3 sequence: CASSINRATGNTIYF. The DNA for the CDR3 is TGTGCCAGCAGCATTAACAGGGCGACGGGAAACACCATATATTTT.

V usage is TRBV11-2 and J usage is TRBJ2-3; 7 positions agree with TRBD1. The CDR3 consists of 14 residues. Germline trimming cut 4 bases from V and 4 bases from J; bases unmatched to any gene: 5. CDR1 is SGHAT and CDR2 is FQNNGV in the germline V gene. This CDR3 is CASSSNRGSDTQYF. In DNA, the CDR3 is TGTGCCAGCAGCTCTAACAGGGGTTCAGATACGCAGTATTTT.

This chain uses TRBV4-2 with TRBJ1-3; TRBD1 matches 7 bases. CDR1 LGHNA and CDR2 YNFKEQ come from the germline V gene. V shed 6 bases, J shed 3 bases, and the junction held 5 bases outside the gene matches. The CDR3 is 14 amino acids. The CDR3 loop is CASRRTGDGNTIYF. DNA of the CDR3: TGTGCCAGCAGGAGAACAGGGGATGGAAACACCATATATTTT.

The V and J genes are TRBV28 and TRBJ2-7; D perhaps matches TRBD2 (8 bases). The CDR3 totals 14 residues. CDR1 MDHEN and CDR2 SYDVKM come from the germline V gene. Trimming stripped 3 bases from V and 6 bases from J, with 15 bases between. CDR3 region: CASSFPGGGREQYF. CDR3 sequence (DNA): TGTGCCAGCAGTTTCCCGGGAGGGGGCCGCGAGCAGTACTTC.

J is TRBJ1-2 and V is TRBV5-1; D possibly corresponds to TRBD1 (6 bases). CDR1 and CDR2 from the germline V gene are SGHRS and YFSETQ. CDR3 size: 14 residues. Trimming cost V 0 bases and J 2 bases, with 8 bases left between them. The CDR3 region is CASSLGGTNYGYTF. The CDR3 region has the DNA TGCGCCAGCAGCTTGGGAGGGACAAACTATGGCTACACCTTC.

This rearrangement joins TRBV6-1 to TRBJ1-1; 8 nucleotides agree with TRBD1. The CDR3 is 15 residues long. CDR1 MNHNS and CDR2 SASEGT come from the germline V gene. Trimming removed 4 bases from V and 1 base from J; junction bases left unmatched: 5. CDR3 sequence reads: CASSVFTGGNTEAFF. The CDR3 DNA follows: TGTGCCAGCAGTGTATTTACAGGGGGGAACACTGAAGCTTTCTTT.

The table lists this clone with a few counts. The chain is built from TRBV10-1 and TRBJ2-7, with 7 bases lining up with TRBD1. The germline V gene encodes CDR1 WNHNN and CDR2 SYGVQD (reference sequence). There are 15 residues in the CDR3. The trim removed 2 bases at V and 5 bases at J, leaving 9 bases unmatched. In DNA, the CDR3 is TGCGCCAGCAGTGAGCCGGAGAGGGGGCTCCACGAGCAGTACTTC. This sequence encodes CASSEPERGLHEQYF.

This chain joins TRBV11-2 and TRBJ1-5, with TRBD1 matching over 8 bases. The CDR3 sequence is 14 residues long. CDR1 is SGHAT and CDR2 is FQNNGV in the germline V gene. Trimming cost V 1 base and J 6 bases; bases outside gene matches: 2. The CDR3 reads CASSLGTGFQPQHF. The DNA of the CDR3 is TGTGCCAGCAGCTTAGGGACAGGGTTTCAGCCCCAGCATTTT.

The CDR3 nucleotides are TGTGCCAGCAGCGTAGAGCCCACTAGCGGGAGAACCGGGGAGCTGTTTTTT. Translated, it gives CASSVEPTSGRTGELFF. This rearrangement joins TRBV9 to TRBJ2-2, with 11 positions matching TRBD2. Losses at the gene ends were 0 bases for V and 5 bases for J; bases not matched to a gene: 6. CDR1 and CDR2 (germline): SGDLS, YYNGEE. This CDR3 is built from 17 residues.

The chain is built from TRBV11-2 and TRBJ2-1, with 10 bases identical to TRBD2. This CDR3 is built from 17 residues. Germline CDR1 reads SGHAT; CDR2 reads FQNNGV. V dropped 2 bases and J dropped 4; count of bases not matched to a gene: 8. The CDR3 sequence: CASSLRSSGSGYNEQFF. CDR3 DNA sequence: TGTGCCAGCAGCTTACGGTCTAGCGGGAGCGGGTACAATGAGCAGTTCTTC.

This chain uses TRBV25-1 with TRBJ2-2; no clear D gene. This CDR3 comprises 12 residues. The V end was cut by 4 bases, the J end by 3 bases, with 3 bases between. Germline CDR1 MGHDK, CDR2 SYGVNS. In nucleotides, the CDR3 is TGTGCCAGCAGTGCGGACACCGGGGAGCTGTTTTTT. Encoded protein: CASSADTGELFF.

V is TRBV14 and J is TRBJ2-3; D is unclear. CDR3 length: 13 amino acids. Trimming removed 1 base from V and 8 bases from J, with 10 bases in between. In germline, CDR1 is SGHDN, CDR2 FVKESK. The CDR3 nucleotides read TGTGCCAGCAGCCAAGGAGGTCCAGCTACGCAGTATTTT. Encoded protein: CASSQGGPATQYF.

Concerning this clone: This specimen includes other DNA sequences encoding the same CDR3. The V call is TRBV4-2, the J call TRBJ2-5; 14 nucleotides agree with TRBD2. The germline CDR1 and CDR2 sequences are LGHNA and YNFKEQ. The J segment lost 1 base and the V segment lost 3 bases, leaving 7 bases of the junction unmatched. The CDR3 is 18 residues long. CDR3 in amino acids: CASSHSSGTSGGQETQYF. The CDR3 DNA is TGTGCCAGCAGCCACTCCTCGGGGACTAGCGGGGGCCAAGAGACCCAGTACTTC.

This clone is medium-sized. This rearrangement joins TRBV5-1 to TRBJ2-3; D is unclear. Germline lookup yields CDR1 SGHRS and CDR2 YFSETQ. This CDR3 region has 13 residues. Between the trimmed V and J ends, which lost 4 bases and 1 base, there was a span of 7 bases. CDR3 nucleotides: TGCGCCAGCAGCGAGATTGGCACAGATACGCAGTATTTT. Amino acids: CASSEIGTDTQYF.